The clone carrying this T cell receptor (beta chain) was observed once. CDR1 and CDR2 (germline): SGHRS, YFSETQ. The CDR3 extends over 17 amino acids. V was clipped by 4 bases and J by 1 base, with 21 bases between them. The sample originates from a study of T cell responses to AZD1222 COVID-19 vaccine. Profiled with immunoSEQ multiplex PCR; TCRdb holds only in-frame clones, not every one. Altogether 150,000 to 200,000 clones are present, around 89% being singletons, with the ten largest covering approximately 26%. The J gene is TRBJ2-7, the V gene TRBV5-1, with D tentatively TRBD2 (5 bases). The TCR sequence derives from an adult who received the AZD1222 COVID-19 vaccine. Sequencing was performed on peripheral blood, taken 28 days after the second AZD1222 dose. The CDR3 sequence is CASSLPSRQRGSYEQYF. The CDR3 DNA reads as TGCGCCAGCAGCCTTCCGTCAAGACAACGGGGATCCTACGAGCAGTACTTC. Using reference TRBV5-1 and TRBJ2-7 for the parts outside the CDR3, the full variable domain is KAGVTQTPRYLIKTRGQQVTLSCSPISGHRSVSWYQQTPGQGLQFLFEYFSETQRNKGNFPGRFSGRQFSNSRSEMNVSTLELGDSALYLCASSLPSRQRGSYEQYFGPGTRLTVT.